These T cell receptor beta chains were read from a single sample in a study of T cells after yellow fever vaccination. TCRdb re-called the 5' RACE reads through MiXCR, storing one row per CDR3 protein. This sample has approximately 450,000 distinct CDR3 sequences; 18% occur once, and the top ten carry 15% to 20%. Specimen: PBMCs, collected before the yellow fever booster vaccination. The origin of the receptors is a man between 18 and 35 years old who received the YFV17D yellow fever vaccine. The CDR3 runs from the conserved cysteine through the conserved F or W. Each record gives: J gene, clone size, V gene, D gene, CDR3 DNA, CDR3 protein. D genes are given only for firm matches. Only some rows state a clone size, as once, few, many or a class for expanded clones.

>TRBJ1-1|.|TRBV12-3/TRBV12-4|.
TGTGCCAGCAGTTTAATCATAAACACTGAAGCTTTCTTT
CASSLIINTEAFF
>TRBJ2-1|few|TRBV6-1|TRBD2
TGTGCCAGCAGTGGGCCGCTGGCGGGGGTGGACAATGAGCAGTTCTTC
CASSGPLAGVDNEQFF
>TRBJ2-3|few|TRBV6-5|TRBD1
TGTGCCAGCAGCATTGGACAGGCCACAGATACGCAGTATTTT
CASSIGQATDTQYF
>TRBJ2-7|few|TRBV12-3/TRBV12-4|.
TGTGCCAGCAGTCCCCCGGGGCACTACGAGCAGTACTTC
CASSPPGHYEQYF
>TRBJ1-6|.|TRBV27|.
TGTGCCAGCAGGACAGGTCAAAGTAATTCACCCCTCCACTTT
CASRTGQSNSPLHF
>TRBJ2-7|few|TRBV5-1|.
TGCGCCAGTCGGGCCGTTGACTACGAGCAGTACTTC
CASRAVDYEQYF
>TRBJ2-5|many|TRBV25-1|TRBD1
TGTGCCAGCAGTGAATATAAGGGACAGGGGGTAAGGGCACAGACCCAGTACTTC
CASSEYKGQGVRAQTQYF
>TRBJ2-7|.|TRBV7-2|.
TGTGCCAGCATCGAAGCGGGCGGCCAGCGTGGAGAGCAGTACTTC
CASIEAGGQRGEQYF
>TRBJ2-2|.|TRBV5-1|TRBD1
TGCGCCAGCAGCTTGGGACAGGGAATCGGGGAGCTGTTTTTT
CASSLGQGIGELFF
>TRBJ2-3|few|TRBV5-1|.
TGCGCCAGCAGCCCGAAGGGGGGCACAGATACGCAGTATTTT
CASSPKGGTDTQYF
>TRBJ1-1|.|TRBV29-1|.
TGCAGCGTTCGAAGGGCTGAAGCTTTCTTT
CSVRRAEAFF
>TRBJ1-5|few|TRBV4-1|.
TGCGCCAGCAGCCAACAGAGCAATCAGCCCCAGCATTTT
CASSQQSNQPQHF
>TRBJ2-2|.|TRBV5-4|.
TGTGCCAGCAGCTACTACAGTGTGAACACCGGGGAGCTGTTTTTT
CASSYYSVNTGELFF
>TRBJ2-3|few|TRBV20-1|.
TGCAGTGCTAGAGAACCGGTCACAGATACGCAGTATTTT
CSAREPVTDTQYF
>TRBJ2-7|few|TRBV10-3|.
TGTGCCATCCTGGACAGCTACGAGCAGTACTTC
CAILDSYEQYF
>TRBJ1-6|many|TRBV3-1|.
TGTGCCAGCAGCCAAAACGAAGGAGGAGGCTCACCCCTCCACTTT
CASSQNEGGGSPLHF
>TRBJ2-1|.|TRBV29-1|TRBD1
TGCATCGTTGAGGTTCAGGGGGTCGGAAACAATGAGCAGTTCTTC
CIVEVQGVGNNEQFF
>TRBJ2-6|.|TRBV28|TRBD1
TGTGCCAGCACCTTAGGGACAGGTTACTCTGGGGCCAACGTCCTGACTTTC
CASTLGTGYSGANVLTF
>TRBJ1-2|few|TRBV7-9|.
TGTGCCAGCACCTTCGACGGAGGCTACACCTTC
CASTFDGGYTF
>TRBJ2-2|.|TRBV14|.
TGTGCCAGCAGCCAAGTTTGGGTGGTCCCCGGGGAGCTGTTTTTT
CASSQVWVVPGELFF
>TRBJ2-5|once|TRBV20-1|.
TGCAGTGCTAGTTTTCTCCACCGGGAGACCCAGTACTTC
CSASFLHRETQYF
>TRBJ2-2|.|TRBV28|.
TGTGCCAGCAGCGATACCGACAGGACGAACACCGGGGAGCTGTTTTTT
CASSDTDRTNTGELFF
>TRBJ2-1|few|TRBV12-3/TRBV12-4|.
TGTGCCAGCAGGCGACGGCAGGGTGAGCAGTTCTTC
CASRRRQGEQFF
>TRBJ1-4|few|TRBV7-6|TRBD1
TGTGCCAGCAGCTTAGTGGGGACAGGGAAACTGTTTTTT
CASSLVGTGKLFF
>TRBJ1-1|.|TRBV20-1|TRBD1
TGCAGTGCGAAGCTGGACAGGTACACTGAAGCTTTCTTT
CSAKLDRYTEAFF
>TRBJ2-1|few|TRBV4-3|.
TGCGCCAGCAGCCAAGATGCCGGGAACAATGAGCAGTTCTTC
CASSQDAGNNEQFF
>TRBJ2-1|.|TRBV20-1|TRBD2
TGCAGTGCTGCCCTAGCGGGGTGGGAGCAGTTCTTC
CSAALAGWEQFF
>TRBJ1-5|few|TRBV5-5|TRBD1
TGTGCCAGCAGCTTCCAAGGGGGGACAGATCAGCCCCAGCATTTT
CASSFQGGTDQPQHF
>TRBJ2-3|few|TRBV7-2|.
TGTGCCAGCAGCTCGATGGACGGAACAGATACGCAGTATTTT
CASSSMDGTDTQYF
>TRBJ2-3|.|TRBV3-1|TRBD2
TGTGCCAGCAGCCAAAGCCTCCGAGCGGGGGGCGCAGATACGCAGTATTTT
CASSQSLRAGGADTQYF
>TRBJ2-3|few|TRBV24-1|.
TGTGCCACCAGTGGGAGCCAGGGCCTCACAGATACGCAGTATTTT
CATSGSQGLTDTQYF
>TRBJ2-3|.|TRBV12-3/TRBV12-4|TRBD2
TGTGCCAGCAGTTTAGGTGCACTAGCGGGGGGTACAGATACGCAGTATTTT
CASSLGALAGGTDTQYF
>TRBJ1-2|.|TRBV6-5|.
TGTGCCAGCAGTTACTCGATAGTGGGACGGACTTATCTCTTCGGGGGCTACACCTTC
CASSYSIVGRTYLFGGYTF
>TRBJ2-7|.|TRBV12-3/TRBV12-4|.
TGTGCCAGCAGTTTGGAAGCTCCGGGGGAGCAGTACTTC
CASSLEAPGEQYF
>TRBJ1-2|few|TRBV6-5|.
TGTGCCAGCAGTTACTCGGGGCAACATGGCTACACCTTC
CASSYSGQHGYTF
>TRBJ2-1|many|TRBV7-9|TRBD1
TGTGCCAGCAGCGGGACCGGGACAGGGAACAATGAGCAGTTCTTC
CASSGTGTGNNEQFF
>TRBJ2-6|few|TRBV20-1|TRBD1
TGCAGTGCTGTACAGGGGGCTGGGGCCAACGTCCTGACTTTC
CSAVQGAGANVLTF
>TRBJ1-1|.|TRBV4-1|.
TGCGCCAGCAGCCAAGATTGGAGACGGTTGAACACTGAAGCTTTCTTT
CASSQDWRRLNTEAFF
>TRBJ2-1|many|TRBV4-2|.
TGTGCCAGCAGCCGAGCGGGTTCCTACAATGAGCAGTTCTTC
CASSRAGSYNEQFF
>TRBJ2-3|.|TRBV20-1|.
TGCAGTGCTAGAAACCCGGGCGTAGATACGCAGTATTTT
CSARNPGVDTQYF
>TRBJ2-2|few|TRBV29-1|.
TGCAGCGTTCTTGGAGGCACCGGGGAGCTGTTTTTT
CSVLGGTGELFF
>TRBJ1-5|few|TRBV20-1|.
TGCAGTGGAGAGGAGGCAGCTAATCAGCCCCAGCATTTT
CSGEEAANQPQHF
>TRBJ1-2|.|TRBV6-5|.
TGTGCCAGCAGTTACTCGAGCGCAGGGGACTATGGCTACACCTTC
CASSYSSAGDYGYTF
>TRBJ1-4|many|TRBV2|.
TGTGCCAGCAGTGAAGTGATAGGGCCTGAAAAACTGTTTTTT
CASSEVIGPEKLFF
>TRBJ2-3|few|TRBV11-2|TRBD1
TGTGCCAGCAGCCCATGGACAGGAAGCACAGATACGCAGTATTTT
CASSPWTGSTDTQYF
>TRBJ1-5|many|TRBV25-1|.
TGTGCCAGCAGTCAGACGGATAGCAATCAGCCCCAGCATTTT
CASSQTDSNQPQHF
>TRBJ1-1|.|TRBV9|.
TGTGCCAGCAGCGACCGACAGAGTACTGAAGCTTTCTTT
CASSDRQSTEAFF
>TRBJ2-5|few|TRBV25-1|.
TGTGCCACCACGGACAGTCCCCGGGAGACCCAGTACTTC
CATTDSPRETQYF
>TRBJ2-2|.|TRBV2|.
TGTGCCAGCAGTTCAACTGCATACTTAGCGAACACCGGGGAGCTGTTTTTT
CASSSTAYLANTGELFF
>TRBJ2-1|once|TRBV5-4|.
TGTGCCAGCAGCTTAGTTGGAGGATGGTTTTCTGAGCAGTTCTTC
CASSLVGGWFSEQFF
>TRBJ1-1|few|TRBV3-1|.
TGTGCCAGCAGCCAAGGACATTTGAACACTGAAGCTTTCTTT
CASSQGHLNTEAFF
>TRBJ2-5|few|TRBV20-1|.
TGCAGTGCTAGACCGTTGGGTCAAGAGACCCAGTACTTC
CSARPLGQETQYF
>TRBJ2-7|.|TRBV5-1|TRBD2
TGCGCCAGCAGCTCCTACGGGGGGGCCTGGGAGCAGTACTTC
CASSSYGGAWEQYF
>TRBJ1-2|.|TRBV29-1|TRBD1
TGCAGCGTTTCAGGGGGCGTGGGCTACACCTTC
CSVSGGVGYTF
>TRBJ2-1|.|TRBV27|TRBD1
TGTGCCAGCAGTTTAGGTGGGGGCCTGGGACAGGTGTACAATGAGCAGTTCTTC
CASSLGGGLGQVYNEQFF